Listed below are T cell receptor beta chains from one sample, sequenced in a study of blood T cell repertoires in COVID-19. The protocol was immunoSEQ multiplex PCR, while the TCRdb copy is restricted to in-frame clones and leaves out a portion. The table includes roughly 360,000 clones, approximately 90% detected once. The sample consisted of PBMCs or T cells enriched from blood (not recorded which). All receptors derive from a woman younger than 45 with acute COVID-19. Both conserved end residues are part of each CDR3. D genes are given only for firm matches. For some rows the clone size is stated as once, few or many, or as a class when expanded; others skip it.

CASSSEGLAGNTGELFF | TGCGCCAGCAGCTCCGAGGGACTAGCGGGGAACACCGGGGAGCTGTTTTTT | TRBV5-1 | TRBD2 | TRBJ2-2 | -
CASSNRTTKYEQYF | TGTGCCAGCAGCAACAGGACTACCAAATACGAGCAGTACTTC | TRBV3-1/TRBV3-2 | - | TRBJ2-7 | -
CASSLGTSGFYEQYF | TGTGCCAGCAGCTTAGGGACTAGCGGTTTCTACGAGCAGTACTTC | TRBV11-2 | TRBD2 | TRBJ2-7 | -
CASSGHILTGWGEKLFF | TGTGCCAGCAGTGGACATATCCTGACAGGGTGGGGTGAAAAACTGTTTTTT | TRBV6-1 | TRBD1 | TRBJ1-4 | -
CASKKDRDPAANQPQHF | TGTGCCAGCAAAAAGGACAGGGACCCAGCGGCGAATCAGCCCCAGCATTTT | TRBV6-8 | TRBD1 | TRBJ1-5 | -
CASSPGSGGDSDTQYF | TGTGCCAGCTCACCAGGTAGCGGCGGGGACTCAGATACGCAGTATTTT | TRBV18 | - | TRBJ2-3 | -
CASSFDQDRTNYGYTF | TGTGCCAGCAGCTTCGACCAGGACAGGACGAACTATGGCTACACCTTC | TRBV5-6 | TRBD1 | TRBJ1-2 | -
CASGLGTGGFLNTGELFF | TGTGCTAGTGGTTTAGGGACAGGGGGCTTTCTGAACACCGGGGAGCTGTTTTTT | TRBV12-5 | TRBD1 | TRBJ2-2 | -
CASSQGTGANQPQHF | TGTGCCAGCAGCCAAGGGACAGGGGCTAATCAGCCCCAGCATTTT | TRBV3-1/TRBV3-2 | TRBD1 | TRBJ1-5 | -
CSVEGRRGHGYTF | TGCAGCGTTGAAGGCAGGCGGGGGCATGGCTACACCTTC | TRBV29-1 | - | TRBJ1-2 | -
CASSQETGNTEAFF | TGCGCCAGCAGCCAAGAAACGGGTAACACTGAAGCTTTCTTT | TRBV4-3 | - | TRBJ1-1 | few
CASSTYLGEQFF | TGTGCCAGCAGCACTTATCTAGGTGAGCAGTTCTTC | TRBV7-2 | - | TRBJ2-1 | -
CASSYRETYEQYF | TGCGCCAGCAGCTACAGGGAAACCTACGAGCAGTACTTC | TRBV5-1 | - | TRBJ2-7 | -
CASSTGTGRETQYF | TGTGCCAGCAGTACGGGGACAGGGCGCGAGACCCAGTACTTC | TRBV6-5 | TRBD1 | TRBJ2-5 | -
CASSVSPSSYEQYF | TGTGCCAGCAGCGTAAGTCCGAGCTCCTACGAGCAGTACTTC | TRBV9 | - | TRBJ2-7 | -
CASSLIGTGDIQYF | TGTGCCAGCAGTCTAATCGGGACAGGGGACATTCAGTACTTC | TRBV6-5 | TRBD1 | TRBJ2-4 | few